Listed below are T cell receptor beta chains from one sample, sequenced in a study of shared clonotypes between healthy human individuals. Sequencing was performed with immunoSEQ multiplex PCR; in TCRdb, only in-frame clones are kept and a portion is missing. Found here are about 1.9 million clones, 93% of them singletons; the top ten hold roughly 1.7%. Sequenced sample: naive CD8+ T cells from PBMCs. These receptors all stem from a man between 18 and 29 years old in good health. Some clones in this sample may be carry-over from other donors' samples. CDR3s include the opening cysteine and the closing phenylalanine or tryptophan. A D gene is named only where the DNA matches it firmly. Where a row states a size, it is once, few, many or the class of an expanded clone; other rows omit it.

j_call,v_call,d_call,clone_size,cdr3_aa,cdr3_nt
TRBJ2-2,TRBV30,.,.,CAWSVRNTGELFF,TGTGCCTGGAGTGTAAGGAACACCGGGGAGCTGTTTTTT
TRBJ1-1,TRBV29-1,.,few,CSVPEGPEAFF,TGCAGCGTTCCCGAGGGCCCTGAAGCTTTCTTT
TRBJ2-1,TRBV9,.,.,CASSGTSKNEQFF,TGTGCCAGCAGCGGTACGTCGAAGAATGAGCAGTTCTTC
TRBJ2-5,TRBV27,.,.,CASSFRGRETQYF,TGTGCCAGCAGTTTCCGGGGTAGGGAGACCCAGTACTTC
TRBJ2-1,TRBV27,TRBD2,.,CASSKTSGGYNEQFF,TGTGCCAGCAGTAAGACTAGCGGGGGATACAATGAGCAGTTCTTC
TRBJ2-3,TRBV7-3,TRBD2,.,CASSFGTILTDTQYF,TGTGCCAGCAGCTTTGGGACTATTCTCACAGATACGCAGTATTTT
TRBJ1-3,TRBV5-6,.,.,CASSPNPVTTGDTIYF,TGTGCCAGCAGCCCTAATCCAGTGACCACCGGGGACACCATATATTTT
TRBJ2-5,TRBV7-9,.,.,CASSLVRGGETQYF,TGTGCCAGCAGCCTTGTCAGGGGCGGAGAGACCCAGTACTTC
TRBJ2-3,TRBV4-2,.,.,CASSPRDTDDTQYF,TGTGCCAGCAGCCCGCGGGACACCGATGATACGCAGTATTTT
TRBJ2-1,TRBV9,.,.,CASSVDPVVLYNEQFF,TGTGCCAGCAGCGTAGACCCGGTTGTGTTATACAATGAGCAGTTCTTC
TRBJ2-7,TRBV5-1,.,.,CASSLAGVGYEQYF,TGCGCCAGCAGCTTGGCGGGAGTAGGTTACGAGCAGTACTTC
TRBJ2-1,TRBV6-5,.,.,CASSYMQADEQFF,TGTGCCAGCAGTTACATGCAGGCCGATGAGCAGTTCTTC
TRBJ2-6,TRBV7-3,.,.,CASSRIRGPGANVLTF,TGTGCCAGCAGCCGAATTAGGGGACCTGGGGCCAACGTCCTGACTTTC
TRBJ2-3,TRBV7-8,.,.,CASSLVFGTRTDTQYF,TGTGCCAGCAGCTTAGTATTTGGGACGCGTACAGATACGCAGTATTTT
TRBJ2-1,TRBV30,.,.,CAWSLMERAPYNEQFF,TGTGCCTGGAGTCTAATGGAGCGGGCCCCCTACAATGAGCAGTTCTTC
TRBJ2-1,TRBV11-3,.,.,CASSLDVAGSYNEQFF,TGTGCCAGCAGCTTAGATGTGGCTGGCTCCTACAATGAGCAGTTCTTC
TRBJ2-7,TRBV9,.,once,CASSAAGDTVSYEQYF,TGTGCCAGCAGCGCGGCAGGGGACACCGTCTCCTACGAGCAGTACTTC
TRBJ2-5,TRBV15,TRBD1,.,CATSSRGPETQYF,TGTGCCACCAGCAGCAGGGGGCCAGAGACCCAGTACTTC
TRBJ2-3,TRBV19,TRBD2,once,CASSPLREGPDTQYF,TGTGCCAGTAGTCCGCTGCGGGAGGGCCCAGATACGCAGTATTTT
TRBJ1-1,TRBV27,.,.,CASTPTGATPEAFF,TGTGCCAGCACCCCGACGGGGGCCACACCTGAAGCTTTCTTT
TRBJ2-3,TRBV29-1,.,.,CSVEWVHHPQDTQYF,TGCAGCGTTGAATGGGTCCACCACCCCCAGGATACGCAGTATTTT
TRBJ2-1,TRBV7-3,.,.,CASSLGQGFYNEQFF,TGTGCCAGCAGCTTAGGTCAGGGCTTCTACAATGAGCAGTTCTTC
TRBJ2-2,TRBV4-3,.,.,CASKRAGTGELFF,TGCGCCAGCAAAAGGGCCGGCACCGGGGAGCTGTTTTTT